This T cell receptor (beta chain) was captured by sequencing in a study of CD8 T cells in Susac syndrome. Germline CDR1 is SGHNT and CDR2 is YYREEE (reference sequence). V shed 3 bases and J 1 base; nucleotides not matched to a gene: 7. This CDR3 spans 16 amino acids. The RNA, 0.5 to 1 ug, was put through reverse transcription using random hexamers. Across 54 Vbeta and 13 Jbeta, immunoSEQ multiplex PCR amplified TCR beta CDR3. TCRdb re-called the immunoSEQ multiplex PCR reads with MiXCR, one entry per CDR3 protein. The profile shows about 130,000 distinct CDR3 sequences, 90% to 95% of them singletons. Healthy donors constituted the controls, which were matched for age and sex. TEMRA cells were enriched by FACS, while CD8+ and CD4+ T cells were obtained through a negative isolation that was performed magnetically.

The sample comprised CD4+ T cells from PBMCs. The chain couples TRBV5-4 to TRBJ1-5, with TRBD1 matching 7 bases. The TCR sequence derives from a human donor in good health. The CDR3 DNA is TGTGCCAGCAGCTCGCAGGGGGGGACCAGCAATCAGCCCCAGCATTTT. This codes for CASSSQGGTSNQPQHF.